One sample yielded the 10 T cell receptor beta chains listed below, sequenced in a study of sequential checkpoint blockade in melanoma. Repertoires were generated with immunoSEQ multiplex PCR, while TCRdb's copy carries only in-frame clones and drops some. In the table there are roughly 20,000 clones, roughly four fifths of which are singletons. Indicated treatment: randomized to nivolumab then ipilimumab (arm A) or the reverse (arm B). The input for sequencing was CD8+ T cells sorted from blood (inferred from file names), taken from a patient given nivolumab and ipilimumab in sequence. The receptor set was obtained from a human donor with melanoma.

This sequence joins TRBV29-1 and TRBJ2-1; 8 nucleotides line up with TRBD2. The CDR3 sequence is 17 residues long. V gave up 3 bases and J gave up 8 bases; unmatched junction bases: 18. Germline loops: CDR1 SQVTM, CDR2 ANQGSEA. In nucleotides, the CDR3 is TGCAGCGTTGAGGGGGTCGGAACCGGGACTAGAAGCTATGAGCAGTTCTTC. Protein: CSVEGVGTGTRSYEQFF.

The chain links TRBV4-1 to TRBJ1-2; 7 bases fit TRBD1. The junction had 8 bases not matched to a gene; V was cut back by 0 bases and J by 4 bases. This CDR3 comprises 16 residues. From germline, CDR1 is MGHRA and CDR2 YSYEKL. The CDR3, as DNA: TGCGCCAGCAGCCAAGATGAGGGGCAGGGGGGCTATGGCTACACCTTC. This encodes CASSQDEGQGGYGYTF.

This clone came up once. This rearrangement joins TRBV19 to TRBJ2-2; TRBD2 matches at 10 bases. V shed 5 bases and J 4 bases; nucleotides not matched to a gene: 7. Germline values: CDR1 LNHDA, CDR2 SQIVND (reference sequence). The CDR3 totals 16 residues. The CDR3 here is CASSATSGESTGELFF. CDR3 bases: TGTGCCAGTAGTGCTACTAGCGGGGAAAGCACCGGGGAGCTGTTTTTT. Looking up the rest from reference TRBV19 and TRBJ2-2 gives the full variable domain: DGGITQSPKYLFRKEGQNVTLSCEQNLNHDAMYWYRQDPGQGLRLIYYSQIVNDFQKGDIAEGYSVSREKKESFPLTVTSAQKNPTAFYLCASSATSGESTGELFFGEGSRLTVL.

This clone was found once. This rearrangement joins TRBV9 to TRBJ1-5; perhaps TRBD1 as D (5 bases). CDR3 length: 15 amino acids. Trimming shortened V by 0 bases and J by 1 base, and 8 bases separated the two germline ends. Per germline, CDR1 SGDLS and CDR2 YYNGEE. The CDR3 DNA reads TGTGCCAGCAGCGTAGATGGGGGGAGCAATCAGCCCCAGCATTTT. Translated, it gives CASSVDGGSNQPQHF.

The chain carries TRBV6-6 and TRBJ1-1, with D maybe TRBD1 (5 bases). Germline V gene data show CDR1 as MNHNY and CDR2 as SVGAGI (reference sequence). The CDR3 is 15 residues long. V dropped 6 bases and J dropped 0 bases, with 14 bases sitting between them. CDR3 coding DNA: TGTGCCAGCAGGGGGCAAGGGCTTATGAACACTGAAGCTTTCTTT. It yields the protein CASRGQGLMNTEAFF.

This clone was observed a few times. The CDR3 nucleotides are TGTGCCAGCAGCTTAGGTATTTTGTACGAGCAGTACTTC. Translating gives CASSLGILYEQYF. V gene TRBV7-2 combines with J gene TRBJ2-7, with D uncertain. Germline-derived CDR1 and CDR2 are SGHTA and FQGNSA. CDR3 length: 13 residues. V lost 1 base and J 4 bases, leaving 8 bases between the germline ends.

The chain is built from TRBV4-1 and TRBJ1-2; D ambiguous. CDR1 MGHRA and CDR2 YSYEKL come from the germline V gene. The CDR3 spans 17 residues. Deletions cut 0 bases from V and 5 bases from J, with 19 bases between. CDR3 loop: CASSQEDSEAGMYGYTF. CDR3 nucleotides: TGCGCCAGCAGCCAAGAAGATTCGGAAGCCGGGATGTATGGCTACACCTTC.

The chain joins TRBV5-6 to TRBJ2-2; TRBD1 agrees at 7 bases. The length of the CDR3 is 15 residues. The germline CDR1 and CDR2 sequences are SGHDT and YYEEEE. J lost 1 base, V lost 4 bases, and 4 bases had no gene match. The CDR3 loop reads CASSPDRMNTGELFF. For the CDR3, the DNA is TGTGCCAGCAGCCCGGACAGGATGAACACCGGGGAGCTGTTTTTT.

This chain connects TRBV28 to TRBJ2-1, with D possibly being TRBD1 (6 bases). V lost 3 bases and J 6 bases, leaving 12 bases between the germline ends. The CDR3 runs to 14 residues. Germline V CDR1 and CDR2: MDHEN, SYDVKM. The CDR3 here is CASSFVGQINEQFF. DNA of the CDR3: TGTGCCAGCAGTTTCGTCGGACAGATCAATGAGCAGTTCTTC.

The chain joins TRBV28 to TRBJ2-3, with a possible D match to TRBD2 (5 bases). Between the trimmed V and J ends, which lost 3 bases and 2 bases, there was a span of 12 bases. This CDR3 has 15 amino acids. CDR1 and CDR2 from the germline V gene are MDHEN and SYDVKM. The CDR3 here is CASSFPRTLTDTQYF. CDR3 nucleotides: TGTGCCAGCAGTTTCCCACGGACTCTCACAGATACGCAGTATTTT.